This entry lists 2 T cell receptor beta chains sequenced from one sample in a study of cytomegalovirus exposure and HLA in healthy donors. PCR amplification relied on 60 Vbeta primers (plus 13 Jbeta primers). This table comes from immunoSEQ multiplex PCR, and its TCRdb copy is limited to in-frame clones, with some not included. The table records approximately 190,000 clones, roughly 80% of them present only once. Sequenced input: PBMCs. These receptors were collected from a man aged 35-49 years in good health and CMV-seropositive.

The chain combines TRBV29-1 with TRBJ1-1; 9 nucleotides match TRBD1. The CDR3 length is 12 residues. The V segment lost 6 bases and the J segment 4 bases; nucleotides outside the gene matches: 3. Per germline, CDR1 SQVTM and CDR2 ANQGSEA. CDR3 DNA sequence: TGCAGCGTCATACAGGGGGCCACTGAAGCTTTCTTT. Its translation: CSVIQGATEAFF.

In this sample, this clone turned up once. The gene calls are TRBV5-1 and TRBJ2-1; 7 bases are a match to TRBD2. CDR1 is SGHRS, CDR2 YFSETQ, per germline. The CDR3 length is 16 residues. The trim removed 4 bases at V and 7 bases at J, leaving 14 bases unmatched. DNA of the CDR3: TGCGCCAGCAGCAAAGAAGCGGGGCCCGAGGGTAATGAGCAGTTCTTC. It translates to CASSKEAGPEGNEQFF.